This is a list of T cell receptor beta chains from one sample in a study of T cell responses to AZD1222 COVID-19 vaccine. The protocol was immunoSEQ multiplex PCR, while the TCRdb copy is restricted to in-frame clones and leaves out a portion. This sample has more than 90,000 clones, with more than 75% found just once. Sample: peripheral blood, taken 28 days after the second AZD1222 dose. These TCRs come from an adult who received the AZD1222 COVID-19 vaccine. Both conserved end residues are part of each CDR3. Each record gives: J gene, V gene, D gene, CDR3 protein. D genes are given only for firm matches.

j_call: TRBJ1-2
v_call: TRBV7-9
d_call: -
cdr3_aa: CASSLEGVIGSFYGYTF

j_call: TRBJ1-3
v_call: TRBV7-9
d_call: -
cdr3_aa: CASSPKGIPGNTIYF

j_call: TRBJ1-6
v_call: TRBV5-6
d_call: TRBD1
cdr3_aa: CASSFVDRAHSPLHF

j_call: TRBJ1-1
v_call: TRBV30
d_call: -
cdr3_aa: CAWSGNTGRGAFF

j_call: TRBJ1-5
v_call: TRBV19
d_call: -
cdr3_aa: CASSTGTGQPQHF

j_call: TRBJ2-7
v_call: TRBV4-2
d_call: TRBD2
cdr3_aa: CASSQDLGLAGAEQYF

j_call: TRBJ2-3
v_call: TRBV4-2
d_call: -
cdr3_aa: CASSQAVGEVADTQYF

j_call: TRBJ1-2
v_call: TRBV29-1
d_call: -
cdr3_aa: CSVLDSLYGYTF

j_call: TRBJ1-2
v_call: TRBV5-1
d_call: -
cdr3_aa: CASSSGRLNYGYTF

j_call: TRBJ1-2
v_call: TRBV6-5
d_call: TRBD1
cdr3_aa: CASSSVTGGYDGYTF

j_call: TRBJ2-2
v_call: TRBV9
d_call: TRBD1
cdr3_aa: CASSLGSGGEFPGELFF

j_call: TRBJ1-5
v_call: TRBV7-2
d_call: TRBD1
cdr3_aa: CASSLDGQGDQPQHF

j_call: TRBJ1-1
v_call: TRBV6-2/TRBV6-3
d_call: -
cdr3_aa: CASSPGPNTEAFF

j_call: TRBJ1-2
v_call: TRBV19
d_call: -
cdr3_aa: CASSIGTEYGYTF

j_call: TRBJ1-2
v_call: TRBV5-1
d_call: -
cdr3_aa: CASSLAGIYGYTF

j_call: TRBJ1-5
v_call: TRBV7-2
d_call: -
cdr3_aa: CASSLGYNQPQHF

j_call: TRBJ2-2
v_call: TRBV30
d_call: TRBD2
cdr3_aa: CAWRQAGGTGELFF

j_call: TRBJ1-3
v_call: TRBV9
d_call: -
cdr3_aa: CASSFRDAYAGIVSGNTIYF

j_call: TRBJ2-4
v_call: TRBV7-2
d_call: -
cdr3_aa: CASSLAGVKQNIQYF

j_call: TRBJ1-1
v_call: TRBV2
d_call: TRBD1
cdr3_aa: CASSTRTGGNTEAFF

j_call: TRBJ1-1
v_call: TRBV28
d_call: TRBD1
cdr3_aa: CASRGDSRNTEAFF

j_call: TRBJ1-6
v_call: TRBV20-1
d_call: -
cdr3_aa: CSASRTQGNNSPLHF

j_call: TRBJ2-5
v_call: TRBV6-1
d_call: TRBD2
cdr3_aa: CASSEGAGSIKAGYETQYF

j_call: TRBJ2-3
v_call: TRBV3-1/TRBV3-2
d_call: -
cdr3_aa: CASSQHRRGPADTQYF

j_call: TRBJ1-3
v_call: TRBV9
d_call: -
cdr3_aa: CASRDIGGNTIYF

j_call: TRBJ2-1
v_call: TRBV27
d_call: TRBD2
cdr3_aa: CASSLIGGYNEQFF

j_call: TRBJ1-5
v_call: TRBV9
d_call: TRBD1
cdr3_aa: CASARGEKYNQPQHF

j_call: TRBJ2-1
v_call: TRBV28
d_call: TRBD1
cdr3_aa: CASSSEGGGRYNEQFF

j_call: TRBJ1-2
v_call: TRBV7-2
d_call: -
cdr3_aa: CASSLAQGNSYGYTF

j_call: TRBJ2-3
v_call: TRBV4-3
d_call: -
cdr3_aa: CASSPQGDNTDTQYF

j_call: TRBJ2-7
v_call: TRBV4-3
d_call: TRBD2
cdr3_aa: CASSHRGGRDEQYF

j_call: TRBJ1-3
v_call: TRBV19
d_call: -
cdr3_aa: CASSRRSGTPSGNTIYF

j_call: TRBJ2-7
v_call: TRBV3-1/TRBV3-2
d_call: -
cdr3_aa: CASSQDNSVSSYEQYF

j_call: TRBJ1-5
v_call: TRBV9
d_call: -
cdr3_aa: CASSARGGNQPQHF

j_call: TRBJ2-2
v_call: TRBV11-3
d_call: -
cdr3_aa: CASSLPGREELFF

j_call: TRBJ2-3
v_call: TRBV30
d_call: -
cdr3_aa: CAWSIYSAAGGLNTQYF

j_call: TRBJ1-6
v_call: TRBV9
d_call: TRBD1
cdr3_aa: CASSVGQLINSPLHF

j_call: TRBJ2-7
v_call: TRBV9
d_call: -
cdr3_aa: CASSGAQGPYEQYF

j_call: TRBJ2-7
v_call: TRBV4-2
d_call: -
cdr3_aa: CASSQDLRVSYEQYF

j_call: TRBJ1-3
v_call: TRBV30
d_call: -
cdr3_aa: CAWTRPPAGHTIYF

j_call: TRBJ2-5
v_call: TRBV6-1
d_call: -
cdr3_aa: CASSESPTGSETQYF

j_call: TRBJ2-7
v_call: TRBV5-1
d_call: TRBD1
cdr3_aa: CASSLSTGTGGYEQYF

j_call: TRBJ1-5
v_call: TRBV4-3
d_call: -
cdr3_aa: CASSQDVSEYQPQHF

j_call: TRBJ1-2
v_call: TRBV30
d_call: -
cdr3_aa: CAWSSILESYYGYTF

j_call: TRBJ1-2
v_call: TRBV11-2
d_call: -
cdr3_aa: CASSLDLLEGYTF

j_call: TRBJ1-1
v_call: TRBV27
d_call: -
cdr3_aa: CASSFNTEAFF

j_call: TRBJ1-1
v_call: TRBV4-3
d_call: -
cdr3_aa: CASSQDVGFTEAFF

j_call: TRBJ2-7
v_call: TRBV5-1
d_call: TRBD2
cdr3_aa: CASSIAGWGSYEQYF

j_call: TRBJ1-3
v_call: TRBV7-8
d_call: -
cdr3_aa: CASSAYRVSSGNTIYF

j_call: TRBJ2-1
v_call: TRBV5-5
d_call: TRBD2
cdr3_aa: CASSRTSGNYNEQFF

j_call: TRBJ2-7
v_call: TRBV19
d_call: TRBD2
cdr3_aa: CASSIEGGDYEQYF

j_call: TRBJ1-1
v_call: TRBV6-2/TRBV6-3
d_call: -
cdr3_aa: CASSMGMGITEAFF

j_call: TRBJ2-1
v_call: TRBV27
d_call: TRBD1
cdr3_aa: CASSSGQGAFHYSYNEQFF

j_call: TRBJ2-2
v_call: TRBV27
d_call: -
cdr3_aa: CASSFSMNTGELFF

j_call: TRBJ2-2
v_call: TRBV13
d_call: TRBD2
cdr3_aa: CASSLIGTSGANTGELFF